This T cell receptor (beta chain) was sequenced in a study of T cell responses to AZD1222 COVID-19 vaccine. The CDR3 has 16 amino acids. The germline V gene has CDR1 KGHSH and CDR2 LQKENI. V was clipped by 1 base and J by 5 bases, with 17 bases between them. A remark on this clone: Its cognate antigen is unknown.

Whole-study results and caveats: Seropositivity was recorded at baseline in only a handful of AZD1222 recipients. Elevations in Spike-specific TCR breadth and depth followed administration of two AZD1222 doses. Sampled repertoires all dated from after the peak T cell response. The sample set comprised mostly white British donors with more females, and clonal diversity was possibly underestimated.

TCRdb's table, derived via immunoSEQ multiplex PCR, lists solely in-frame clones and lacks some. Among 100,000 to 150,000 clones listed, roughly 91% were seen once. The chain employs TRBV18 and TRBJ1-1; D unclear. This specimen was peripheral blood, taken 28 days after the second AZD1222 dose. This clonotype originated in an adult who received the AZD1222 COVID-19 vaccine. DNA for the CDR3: TGTGCCAGCTCACCACGCCCGGAATTGGGCGGAACTGAAGCTTTCTTT. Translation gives CASSPRPELGGTEAFF.